This entry describes one T cell receptor beta chain. Its antigen specificity is not known. Per-nucleotide qualities are absent, and no much larger clonotype sits a single base away. This sample is part of a study of shared clonotypes between healthy human individuals (dated by TCRdb to the early 2020s). Regarding the research as a whole: A few men and a couple of women, aged 18 to 49 years, made up the cohort. Leukapheresis yielded between about 0.85 and 9.5 billion PBMCs per donor. For each donor, CD4 naive and CD4 memory were each given three plates, CD8 naive was given two plates, and CD8 memory was given one plate. To estimate repertoire size and how much clonotypes are shared between individuals, the study performed deep sequencing of blood TCR repertoires from 4 to 6 healthy adults. Different laboratories and diverse techniques were used to prepare libraries and sequence TCR repertoires, to increase sequencing depth and limit assay-specific biases. What the study reported, not specific to this receptor: Because the study included a small number of donors, the genetic and exposure-history diversity represented was limited. Only blood was sampled, and tissue TCR repertoires likely differ from those in blood. Higher generation probabilities were observed for clonotypes shared by all four sorted-subset donors than for non-shared clonotypes. Rarefaction of sorted-subset datasets indicated incomplete sequencing despite the large sequencing depth. Pairwise subsampling indicated that sequencing depth was expected to affect the degree of clonotype sharing among donors. Naive subsets generally had larger estimated clonotype richness than memory subsets. Across a few donors, 5% to 6% of naive CD4, approximately 3.6% of naive CD8, approximately 2.5% of memory CD4, and around 0.4% of memory CD8 clonotypes were shared.

Using the deep immunoSEQ assay, multiplex PCR amplified TCR CDR3 regions from genomic DNA. Genomic DNA extracted from each cell subset was distributed evenly over all wells of several immunoSEQ 96-well plates, and each plate served as one replicate. For sorted subsets, each replicate PCR was loaded with around 200 ng genomic DNA, equivalent to 30,000 to 35,000 T cell genomes. Purified libraries were quantified with a Qubit 3.0 fluorometer, sized on a Bioanalyzer 2100, and re-quantified with the KAPA Library Quantification kit. Each immunoSEQ 96-well plate was sequenced on its own single-read 150-cycle Illumina NextSeq 550 flow cell. In the paper's pipeline: Because only junctional sequences without quality scores were contained in the immunoSEQ output, filtering matching that applied to full-length reads could not be performed. Sequences were annotated with PyIR, a Python wrapper for IgBLAST v1.9, using IMGT germline references to assign V/J genes and CDR3. Any read was removed if the V/J assignment was weak (E-value above 1e-6), the CDR3 was missing, or the read contained stop codons, out-of-frame junctions, or ambiguous translated residues. V3J clonotypes were defined as sequences sharing an identical inferred V gene, J gene, and CDR3 amino acid sequence. To compute the percentage overlap between repertoires, the number of shared unique clonotypes was divided by the size of the smaller repertoire. Three approaches were used to assess repertoire richness: RTK rarefaction, the Chao1 estimator, and Recon v2.1 estimates of unobserved clonotypes. OLGA was used to compute generation probabilities for all TCRbeta clonotypes that the gDNA method yielded from four donors. In its TCRdb copy, this immuneACCESS table keeps in-frame sequences only and misses some clones. Where compared with another copy, unresolved V genes explain less than half of these, and the others have no known cause. The V and J calls and clone size come from that table; D and trimming were worked out from the DNA. Within this sample are about 2.2 million clones, with around 93% of them counted one time only. The leading ten clones occupy under 2% of the sample.

CD8 naive samples consisted of CD45RO-negative cells that were positively selected for CCR7, yielding a CD45RA+CCR7+ population without TemRA cells. Donors were healthy HIV-negative adults with no recently reported acute infections or vaccinations. Every donor was a Caucasian adult living in Nashville, Tennessee, USA. Blood was collected by leukapheresis, and PBMCs were isolated by Ficoll-Histopaque density gradient centrifugation and then cryopreserved in liquid nitrogen vapor phase. Analytical flow cytometry was used to check the purity and quantity of each magnetically sorted T cell population. From each sorted fraction, genomic DNA was isolated and quantified by UV absorbance on a Nanodrop 2000c. This sequence was found in a man between 18 and 29 years old in good health. Some clones in this sample may be carry-over from other donors' samples. Sequenced sample: naive CD8+ T cells from PBMCs. This specimen's cell subset or site label, per the study, means: CD45RA+CCR7+.

The encoded CDR3 is CASSLAMGGRPGEKLFF. The sequence in DNA is TGTGCCAGCAGCTTGGCGATGGGTGGACGACCGGGGGAAAAACTGTTTTTT. The chain is assembled from TRBV5-6 and TRBJ1-4, with the D gene not clear enough to name. As encoded in the germline V gene, CDR1 is SGHDT while CDR2 is YYEEEE. V loses 0 bases, J loses 8 bases, and the germline ends lie 20 bases apart. The CDR3 sequence holds 17 residues, the cysteine and phenylalanine included. CDR3 DNA is the only sequence kept; it has 51 bases, read in frame from the first base.